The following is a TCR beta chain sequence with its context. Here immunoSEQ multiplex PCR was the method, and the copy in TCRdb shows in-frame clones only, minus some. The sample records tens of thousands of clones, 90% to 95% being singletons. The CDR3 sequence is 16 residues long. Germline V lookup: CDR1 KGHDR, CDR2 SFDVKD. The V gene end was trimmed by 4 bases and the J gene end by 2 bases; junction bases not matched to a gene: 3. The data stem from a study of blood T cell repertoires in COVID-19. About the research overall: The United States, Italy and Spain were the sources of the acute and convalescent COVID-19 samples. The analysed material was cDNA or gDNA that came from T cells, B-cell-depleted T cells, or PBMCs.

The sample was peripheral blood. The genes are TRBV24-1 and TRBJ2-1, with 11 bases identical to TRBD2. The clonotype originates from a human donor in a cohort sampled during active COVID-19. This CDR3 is CATSDLTSGTYNEQFF. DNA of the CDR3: TGTGCCACCAGTGACCTGACTAGCGGGACCTACAATGAGCAGTTCTTC.